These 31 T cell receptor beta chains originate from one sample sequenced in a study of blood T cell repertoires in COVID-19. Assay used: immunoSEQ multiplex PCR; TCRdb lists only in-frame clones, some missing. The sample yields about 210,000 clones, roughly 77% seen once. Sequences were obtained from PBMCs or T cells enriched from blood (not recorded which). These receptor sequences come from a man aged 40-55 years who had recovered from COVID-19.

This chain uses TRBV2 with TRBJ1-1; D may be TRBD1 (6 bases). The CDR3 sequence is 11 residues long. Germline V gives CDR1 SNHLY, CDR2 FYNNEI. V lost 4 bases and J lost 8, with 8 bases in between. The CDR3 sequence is CASSGQVEAFF. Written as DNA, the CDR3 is TGTGCCAGCAGTGGACAGGTAGAAGCTTTCTTT.

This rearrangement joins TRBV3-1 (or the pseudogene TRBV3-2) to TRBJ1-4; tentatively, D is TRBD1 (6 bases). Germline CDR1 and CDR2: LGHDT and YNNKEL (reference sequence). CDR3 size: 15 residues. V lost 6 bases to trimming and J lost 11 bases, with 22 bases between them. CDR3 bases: TGTGCCAGCAGTGACATCAGGGGTATGGCGGGTAAACTGTTTTTT. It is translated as CASSDIRGMAGKLFF.

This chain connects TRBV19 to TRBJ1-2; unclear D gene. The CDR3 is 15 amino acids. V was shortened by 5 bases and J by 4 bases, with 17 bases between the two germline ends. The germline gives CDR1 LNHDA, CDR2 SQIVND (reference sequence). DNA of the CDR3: TGTGCCAGTAGTCCCTCCCCGTTCGGCGGCTATGGCTACACCTTC. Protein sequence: CASSPSPFGGYGYTF.

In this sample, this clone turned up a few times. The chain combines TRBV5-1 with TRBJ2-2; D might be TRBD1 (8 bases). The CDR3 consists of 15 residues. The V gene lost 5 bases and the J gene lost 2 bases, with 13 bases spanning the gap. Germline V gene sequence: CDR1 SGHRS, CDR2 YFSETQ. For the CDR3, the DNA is TGCGCCAGCAGAAGCGGGACAGGCAACACCGGGGAGCTGTTTTTT. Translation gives CASRSGTGNTGELFF.

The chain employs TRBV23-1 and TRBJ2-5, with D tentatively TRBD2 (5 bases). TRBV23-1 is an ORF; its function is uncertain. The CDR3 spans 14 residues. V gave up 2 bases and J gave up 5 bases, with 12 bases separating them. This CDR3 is CASSQPLGEETQYF. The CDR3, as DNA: TGCGCCAGCAGTCAACCCCTTGGGGAGGAGACCCAGTACTTC.

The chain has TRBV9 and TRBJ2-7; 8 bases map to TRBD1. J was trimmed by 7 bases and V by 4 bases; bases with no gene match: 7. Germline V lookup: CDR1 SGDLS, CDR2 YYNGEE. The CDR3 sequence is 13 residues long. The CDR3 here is CASSRGQGFEQYF. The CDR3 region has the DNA TGTGCCAGCAGCAGAGGACAGGGATTTGAGCAGTACTTC.

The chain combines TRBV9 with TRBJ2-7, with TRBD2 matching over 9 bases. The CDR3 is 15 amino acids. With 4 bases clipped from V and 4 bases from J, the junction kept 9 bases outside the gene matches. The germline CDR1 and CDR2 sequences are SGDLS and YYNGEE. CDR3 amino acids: CASSPSLAGPYEQYF. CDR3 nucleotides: TGTGCCAGCAGCCCCTCCCTAGCGGGGCCTTACGAGCAGTACTTC.

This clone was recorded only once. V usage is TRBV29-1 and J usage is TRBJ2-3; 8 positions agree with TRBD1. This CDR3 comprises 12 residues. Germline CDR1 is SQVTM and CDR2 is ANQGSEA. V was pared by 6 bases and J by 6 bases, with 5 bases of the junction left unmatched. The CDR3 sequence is CSVRDRRDTQYF. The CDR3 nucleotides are TGCAGCGTACGGGACAGGAGGGATACGCAGTATTTT.

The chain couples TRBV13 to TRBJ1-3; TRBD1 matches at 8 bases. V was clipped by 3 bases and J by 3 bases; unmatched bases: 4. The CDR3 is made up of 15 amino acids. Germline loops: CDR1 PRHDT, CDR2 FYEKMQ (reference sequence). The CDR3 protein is CASSFLTGGGNTIYF. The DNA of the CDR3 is TGTGCCAGCAGCTTCCTAACAGGGGGTGGAAACACCATATATTTT.

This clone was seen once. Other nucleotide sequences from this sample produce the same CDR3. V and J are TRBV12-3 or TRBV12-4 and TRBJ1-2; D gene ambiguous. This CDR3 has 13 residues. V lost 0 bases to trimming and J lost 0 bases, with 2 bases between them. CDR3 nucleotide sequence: TGTGCCAGCAGTTTAGCCGCTAACTATGGCTACACCTTC. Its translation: CASSLAANYGYTF.

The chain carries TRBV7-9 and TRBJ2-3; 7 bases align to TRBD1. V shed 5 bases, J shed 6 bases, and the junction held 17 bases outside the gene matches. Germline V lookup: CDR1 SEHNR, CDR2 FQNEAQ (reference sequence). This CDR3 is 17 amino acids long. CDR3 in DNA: TGTGCCAGCAGCCGGTCATCCGGGACAGCGCCCCTGGATACGCAGTATTTT. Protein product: CASSRSSGTAPLDTQYF.

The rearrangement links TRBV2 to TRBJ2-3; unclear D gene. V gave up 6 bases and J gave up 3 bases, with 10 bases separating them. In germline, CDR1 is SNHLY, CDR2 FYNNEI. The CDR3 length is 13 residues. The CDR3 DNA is TGTGCCAGCAGCGCCCTCGGGACAGATACGCAGTATTTT. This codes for CASSALGTDTQYF.

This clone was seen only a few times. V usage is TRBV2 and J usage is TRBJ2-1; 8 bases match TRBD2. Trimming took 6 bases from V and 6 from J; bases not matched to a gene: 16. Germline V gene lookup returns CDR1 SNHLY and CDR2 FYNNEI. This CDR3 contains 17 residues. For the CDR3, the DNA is TGTGCCAGCAGCCCCCTTTCCGGGACTAGATTAGTCAATGAGCAGTTCTTC. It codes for CASSPLSGTRLVNEQFF.

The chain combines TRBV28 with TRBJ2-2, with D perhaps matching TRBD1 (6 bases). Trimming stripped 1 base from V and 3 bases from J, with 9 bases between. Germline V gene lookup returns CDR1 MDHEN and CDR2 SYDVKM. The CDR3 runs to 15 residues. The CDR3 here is CASSLSAGDTGELFF. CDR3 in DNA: TGTGCCAGCAGTTTATCGGCAGGGGACACCGGGGAGCTGTTTTTT. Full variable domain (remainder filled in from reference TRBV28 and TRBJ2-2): DVKVTQSSRYLVKRTGEKVFLECVQDMDHENMFWYRQDPGLGLRLIYFSYDVKMKEKGDIPEGYSVSREKKERFSLILESASTNQTSMYLCASSLSAGDTGELFFGEGSRLTVL.

This CDR3 reads CASSPGLDQTQYF. The CDR3 coding sequence is TGTGCCAGCAGCCCCGGACTAGACCAGACCCAGTACTTC. The V gene is TRBV5-4, the J gene TRBJ2-5; 7 bases align to TRBD2. Germline lookup yields CDR1 SGHNT and CDR2 YYREEE (reference sequence). This CDR3 contains 13 residues. The V and J ends lost 4 bases and 6 bases, in that order; junction bases with no gene match: 6.

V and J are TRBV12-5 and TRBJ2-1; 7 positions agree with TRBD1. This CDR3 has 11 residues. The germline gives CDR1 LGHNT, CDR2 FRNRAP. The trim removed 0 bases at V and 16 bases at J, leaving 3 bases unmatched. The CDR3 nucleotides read TGTGCTAGTGGTTTGGTAACAGGGGTTTTCTTC. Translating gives CASGLVTGVFF.

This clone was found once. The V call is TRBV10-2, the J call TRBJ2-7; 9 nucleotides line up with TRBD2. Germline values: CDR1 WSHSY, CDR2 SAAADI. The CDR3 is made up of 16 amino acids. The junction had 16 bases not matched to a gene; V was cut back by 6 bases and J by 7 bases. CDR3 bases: TGCGCCAGCAGATACGAGGGGGCTAGCGGGGCAGGGGAGCAGTACTTC. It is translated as CASRYEGASGAGEQYF.

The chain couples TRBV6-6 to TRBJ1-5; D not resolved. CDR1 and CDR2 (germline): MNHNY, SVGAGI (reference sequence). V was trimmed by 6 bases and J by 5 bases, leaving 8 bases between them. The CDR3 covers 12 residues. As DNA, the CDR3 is TGTGCCAGCAGGTTGTCCGATCAGCCCCAGCATTTT. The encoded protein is CASRLSDQPQHF.

In DNA, the CDR3 is TGTGCCAGCTCACCTCAGGGGGCGAAAAGAACTGAAGCTTTCTTT. Protein sequence: CASSPQGAKRTEAFF. The chain couples TRBV18 to TRBJ1-1; 8 bases fit TRBD1. This CDR3 spans 15 amino acids. Germline CDR1 and CDR2: KGHSH and LQKENI. Trimming cost V 3 bases and J 5 bases; bases outside gene matches: 8.

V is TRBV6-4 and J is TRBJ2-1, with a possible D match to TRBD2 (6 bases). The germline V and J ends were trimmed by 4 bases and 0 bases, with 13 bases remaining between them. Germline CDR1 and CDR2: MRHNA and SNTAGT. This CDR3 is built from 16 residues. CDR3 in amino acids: CASSGLATSSYNEQFF. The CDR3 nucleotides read TGTGCCAGCAGTGGCCTAGCGACGAGCTCCTACAATGAGCAGTTCTTC.

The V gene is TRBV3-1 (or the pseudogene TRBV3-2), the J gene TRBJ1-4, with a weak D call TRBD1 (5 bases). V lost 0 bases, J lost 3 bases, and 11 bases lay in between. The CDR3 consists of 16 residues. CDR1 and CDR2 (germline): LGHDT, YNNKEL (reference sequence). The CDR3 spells CASSQDPRDSNEKLFF. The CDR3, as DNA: TGTGCCAGCAGCCAAGATCCCCGGGACTCTAATGAAAAACTGTTTTTT.

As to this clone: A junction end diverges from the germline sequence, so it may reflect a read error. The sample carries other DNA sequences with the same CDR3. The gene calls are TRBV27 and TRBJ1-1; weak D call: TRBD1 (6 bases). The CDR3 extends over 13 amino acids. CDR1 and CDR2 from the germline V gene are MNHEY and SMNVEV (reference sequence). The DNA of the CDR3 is TGTGCCAGCAGTCTATCCAGGGGAACTGAAGCTTTCTTT. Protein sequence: CASSLSRGTEAFF.

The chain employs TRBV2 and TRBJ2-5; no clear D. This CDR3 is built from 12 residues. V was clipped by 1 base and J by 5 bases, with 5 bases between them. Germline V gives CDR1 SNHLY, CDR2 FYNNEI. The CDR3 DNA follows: TGTGCCAGCAGTGAAGGTCTGGAGACCCAGTACTTC. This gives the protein CASSEGLETQYF.

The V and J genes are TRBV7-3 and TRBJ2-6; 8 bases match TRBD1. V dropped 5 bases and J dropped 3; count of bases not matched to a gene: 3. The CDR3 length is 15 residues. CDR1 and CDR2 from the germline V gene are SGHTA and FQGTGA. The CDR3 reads CASSPGGGGANVLTF. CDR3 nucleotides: TGTGCCAGCAGCCCAGGGGGCGGTGGGGCCAACGTCCTGACTTTC.

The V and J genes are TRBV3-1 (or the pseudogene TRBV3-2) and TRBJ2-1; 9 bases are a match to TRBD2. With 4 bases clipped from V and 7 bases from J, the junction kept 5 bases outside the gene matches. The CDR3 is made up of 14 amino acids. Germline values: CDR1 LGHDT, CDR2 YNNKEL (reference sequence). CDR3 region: CASSRGGAGNEQFF. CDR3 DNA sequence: TGTGCCAGCAGCCGCGGGGGGGCCGGTAATGAGCAGTTCTTC.

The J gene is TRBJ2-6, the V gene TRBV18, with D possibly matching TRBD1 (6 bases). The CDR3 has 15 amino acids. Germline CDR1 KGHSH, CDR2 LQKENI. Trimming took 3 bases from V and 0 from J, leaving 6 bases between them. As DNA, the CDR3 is TGTGCCAGCTCACCGGGACACTCTGGGGCCAACGTCCTGACTTTC. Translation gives CASSPGHSGANVLTF. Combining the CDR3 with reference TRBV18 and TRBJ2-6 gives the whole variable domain NAGVMQNPRHLVRRRGQEARLRCSPMKGHSHVYWYRQLPEEGLKFMVYLQKENIIDESGMPKERFSAEFPKEGPSILRIQQVVRGDSAAYFCASSPGHSGANVLTFGAGSRLTVL.

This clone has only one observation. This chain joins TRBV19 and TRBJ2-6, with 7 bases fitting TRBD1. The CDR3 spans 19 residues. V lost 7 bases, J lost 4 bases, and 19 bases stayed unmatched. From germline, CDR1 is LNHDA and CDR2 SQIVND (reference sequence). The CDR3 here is CASTPGGQRPQRGANVLTF. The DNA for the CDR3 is TGTGCCAGTACCCCAGGGGGACAGAGGCCACAAAGAGGGGCCAACGTCCTGACTTTC.

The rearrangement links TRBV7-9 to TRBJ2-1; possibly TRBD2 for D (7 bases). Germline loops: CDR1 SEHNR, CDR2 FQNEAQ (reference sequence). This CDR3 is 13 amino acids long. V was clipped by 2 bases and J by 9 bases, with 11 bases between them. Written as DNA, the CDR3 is TGTGCCAGCAGCTTAAGGGGGGGCGGTGAGCAGTTCTTC. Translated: CASSLRGGGEQFF. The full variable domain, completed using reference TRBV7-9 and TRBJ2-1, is DTGVSQNPRHKITKRGQNVTFRCDPISEHNRLYWYRQTLGQGPEFLTYFQNEAQLEKSRLLSDRFSAERPKGSFSTLEIQRTEQGDSAMYLCASSLRGGGEQFFGPGTRLTVL.

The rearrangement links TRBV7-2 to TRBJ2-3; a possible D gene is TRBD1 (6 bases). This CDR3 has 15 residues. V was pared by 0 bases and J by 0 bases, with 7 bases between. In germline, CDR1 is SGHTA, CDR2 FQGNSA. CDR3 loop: CASSLAGQSTDTQYF. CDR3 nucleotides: TGTGCCAGCAGCTTAGCAGGACAGAGCACAGATACGCAGTATTTT.

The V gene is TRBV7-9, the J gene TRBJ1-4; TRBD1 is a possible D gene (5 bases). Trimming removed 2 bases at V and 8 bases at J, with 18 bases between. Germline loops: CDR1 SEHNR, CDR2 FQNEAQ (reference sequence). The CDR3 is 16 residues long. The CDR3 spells CASSLFVAPGGEKLFF. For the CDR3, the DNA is TGTGCCAGCAGCTTATTCGTGGCCCCTGGGGGGGAAAAACTGTTTTTT.

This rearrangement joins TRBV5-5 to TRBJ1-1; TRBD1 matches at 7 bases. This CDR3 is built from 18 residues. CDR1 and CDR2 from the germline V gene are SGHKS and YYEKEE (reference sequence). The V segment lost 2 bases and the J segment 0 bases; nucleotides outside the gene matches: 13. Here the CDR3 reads CASSLSLFRQGMNTEAFF. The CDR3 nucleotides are TGTGCCAGCAGCTTATCCCTCTTTAGACAGGGTATGAACACTGAAGCTTTCTTT.